This T cell receptor (beta chain) was captured in a study of read filtering for tumor transcriptome and immune sequencing. Study overall: Mean patient age was approximately 66 years, range about 47 to 85; 17 male, 11 to 15 female. Per sample, TCR-region reads ranged about 4.05 to 10.27 million by IR-seq, about 75 to 1273 by RNA-seq. Study-wide points: IR-seq captured clonotypes deeper and more reliably than RNA-seq.

The library was built from roughly 400 ng RNA with molecular barcoded adaptors for alpha/delta and beta/gamma chains. TCRdb reprocessed the reads via MiXCR and lists one record per CDR3 protein. The table shows 40,000 or so distinct CDR3 sequences, with around 15% occurring only once. The CDR3 sequence is 16 residues long. Germline V lookup: CDR1 SGHRS, CDR2 YFSETQ. A word on this clonotype: As yet, its antigen is unknown. One end of the junction is discordant with germline, which a read error may explain.

At the time of active disease, bone marrow was collected from every patient. The V gene is TRBV5-1, the J gene TRBJ2-2, with TRBD1 as a possible D gene (6 bases). The clonotype was recovered from a donor at least 40 years old with multiple myeloma. Sample: a population of CD138-negative cells sorted from bone marrow. CDR3 residues: CTSSPAGVGDTGELFF. The CDR3 DNA follows: TGCACCAGCAGCCCGGCCGGGGTGGGGGACACCGGGGAGCTATTTTTT. The whole variable domain, remainder taken from reference TRBV5-1 and TRBJ2-2, is KAGVTQTPRYLIKTRGQQVTLSCSPISGHRSVSWYQQTPGQGLQFLFEYFSETQRNKGNFPGRFSGRQFSNSRSEMNVSTLELGDSALYLCTSSPAGVGDTGELFFGEGSRLTVL.